Below, one T cell receptor (beta chain) is given with its context. Other DNA sequences of this sample code for an identical CDR3. This CDR3 is built from 16 residues. The ends were cut back, 4 bases at V and 7 bases at J, with 20 bases in the middle. Germline assignment: CDR1 MNHEY and CDR2 SMNVEV (reference sequence). The data originate from a study of T cell changes during pregnancy in multiple sclerosis. Assay used: immunoSEQ multiplex PCR; TCRdb lists only in-frame clones, some missing. The table lists fewer than 12,000 clones, 85% to 90% of them singletons. The clonotype originates from a female donor in good health, enrolled as a control in a pregnancy study. The chain has TRBV27 and TRBJ2-1; a weak D match, TRBD2 (6 bases). Sequencing used CD8+ T cells from peripheral blood mononuclear cells, obtained in the first trimester of pregnancy. CDR3 region: CASSSPGLAIRNEQFF. Here the CDR3 DNA reads TGTGCCAGCAGTTCCCCAGGGCTAGCGATTAGAAATGAGCAGTTCTTC.